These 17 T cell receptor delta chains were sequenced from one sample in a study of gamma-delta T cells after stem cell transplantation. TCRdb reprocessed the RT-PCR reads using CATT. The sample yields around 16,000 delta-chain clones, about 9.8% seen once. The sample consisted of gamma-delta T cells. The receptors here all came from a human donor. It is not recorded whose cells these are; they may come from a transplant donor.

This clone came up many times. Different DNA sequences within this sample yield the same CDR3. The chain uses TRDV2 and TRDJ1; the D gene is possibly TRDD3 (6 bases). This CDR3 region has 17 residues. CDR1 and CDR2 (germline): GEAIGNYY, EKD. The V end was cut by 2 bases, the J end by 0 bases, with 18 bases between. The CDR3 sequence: CACDRRGEARYTDKLIF. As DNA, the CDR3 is TGTGCCTGTGACAGACGGGGGGAGGCGCGGTACACCGATAAACTCATCTTT.

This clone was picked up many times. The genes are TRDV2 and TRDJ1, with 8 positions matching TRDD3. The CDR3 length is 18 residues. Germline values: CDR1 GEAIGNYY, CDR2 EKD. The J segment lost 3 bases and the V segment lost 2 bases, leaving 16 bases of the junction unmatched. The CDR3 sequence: CACDRRSEGYAGADKLIF. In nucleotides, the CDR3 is TGTGCCTGTGACAGGAGATCTGAGGGATACGCGGGGGCCGATAAACTCATCTTT.

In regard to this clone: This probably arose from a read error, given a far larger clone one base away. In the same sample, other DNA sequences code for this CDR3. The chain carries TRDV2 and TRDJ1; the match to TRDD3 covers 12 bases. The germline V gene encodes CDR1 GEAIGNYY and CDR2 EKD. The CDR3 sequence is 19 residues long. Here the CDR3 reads CACDPLLGDTVRQTDKLIF. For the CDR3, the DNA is TGCGCCTGTGACCCTCTACTGGGGGATACCGTCCGCCAGACCGATAAACTCATCTTT.

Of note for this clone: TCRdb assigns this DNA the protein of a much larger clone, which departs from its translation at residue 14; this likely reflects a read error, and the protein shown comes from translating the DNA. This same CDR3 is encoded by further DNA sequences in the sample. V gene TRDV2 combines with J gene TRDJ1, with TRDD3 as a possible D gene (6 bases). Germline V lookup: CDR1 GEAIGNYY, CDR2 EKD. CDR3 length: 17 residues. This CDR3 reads CACDTLAGATYTDELIF. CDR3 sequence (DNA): TGTGCTTGTGACACCCTCGCTGGGGCCACCTACACCGATGAACTCATCTTT.

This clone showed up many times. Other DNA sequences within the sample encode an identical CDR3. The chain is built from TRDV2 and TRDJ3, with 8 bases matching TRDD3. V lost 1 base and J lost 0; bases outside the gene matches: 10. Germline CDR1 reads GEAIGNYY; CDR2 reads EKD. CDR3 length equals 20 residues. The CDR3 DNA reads TGTGCCTGTGACACGCCTACTGGGGGCTCGAGCTCCTGGGACACCCGACAGATGTTTTTC. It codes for CACDTPTGGSSSWDTRQMFF.

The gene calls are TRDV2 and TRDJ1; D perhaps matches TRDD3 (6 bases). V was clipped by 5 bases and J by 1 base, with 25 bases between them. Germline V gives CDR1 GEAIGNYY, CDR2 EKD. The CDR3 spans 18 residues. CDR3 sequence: CACGIVGVPLSGTDKLIF. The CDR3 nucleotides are TGTGCCTGTGGCATCGTGGGGGTTCCGCTCTCTGGCACCGATAAACTCATCTTT.

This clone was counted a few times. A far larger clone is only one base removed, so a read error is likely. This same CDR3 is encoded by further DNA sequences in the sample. CDR3 amino acids: CACDPVRTGGSELDYNTDKLIF. As DNA, the CDR3 is TGTGCCTGTGACCCGGTTCGTACTGGGGGATCTGAACTCGACTATAACACCGATAAACTCATCTTC. The rearrangement links TRDV2 to TRDJ1, with TRDD3 identical over 10 bases. In germline, CDR1 is GEAIGNYY, CDR2 EKD. This CDR3 region has 22 residues.

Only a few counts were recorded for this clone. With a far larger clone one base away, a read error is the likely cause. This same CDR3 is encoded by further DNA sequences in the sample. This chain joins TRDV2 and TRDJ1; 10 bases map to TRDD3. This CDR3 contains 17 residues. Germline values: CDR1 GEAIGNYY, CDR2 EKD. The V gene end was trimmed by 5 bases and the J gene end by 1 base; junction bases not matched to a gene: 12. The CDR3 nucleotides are TGTGCCTGTGTCTTGTTGGGGGATACTGGGATCACCGATAAACTCATCTTT. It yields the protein CACVLLGDTGITDKLIF.

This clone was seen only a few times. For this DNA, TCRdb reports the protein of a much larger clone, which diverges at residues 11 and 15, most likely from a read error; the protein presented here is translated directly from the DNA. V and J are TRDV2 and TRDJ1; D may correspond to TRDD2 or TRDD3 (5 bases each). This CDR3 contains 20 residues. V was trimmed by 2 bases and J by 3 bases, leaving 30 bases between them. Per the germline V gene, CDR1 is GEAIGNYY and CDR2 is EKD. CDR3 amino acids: CACDSLRSSSPGAYSDKLIF. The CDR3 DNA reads TGTGCCTGTGACAGCCTACGCTCATCTTCCCCGGGGGCGTACTCCGATAAACTCATCTTT.

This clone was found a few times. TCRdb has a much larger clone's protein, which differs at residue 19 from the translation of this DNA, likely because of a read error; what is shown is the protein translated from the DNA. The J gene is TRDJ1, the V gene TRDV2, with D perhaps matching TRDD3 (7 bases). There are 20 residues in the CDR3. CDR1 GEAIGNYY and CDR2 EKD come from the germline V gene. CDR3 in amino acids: CACDTVPSNWGSENGDKLTF. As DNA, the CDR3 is TGTGCCTGTGACACCGTTCCTTCCAACTGGGGATCGGAAAATGGCGATAAACTCACCTTT.

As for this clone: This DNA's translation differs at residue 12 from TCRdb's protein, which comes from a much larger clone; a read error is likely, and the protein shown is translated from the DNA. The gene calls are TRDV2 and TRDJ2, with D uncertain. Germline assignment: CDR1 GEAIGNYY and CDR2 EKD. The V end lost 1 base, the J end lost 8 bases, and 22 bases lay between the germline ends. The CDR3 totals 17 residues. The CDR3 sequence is CACDTLGRSPQRAQLFF. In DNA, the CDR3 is TGTGCCTGTGACACGCTCGGGCGGTCCCCCCAAAGGGCACAACTCTTCTTT.

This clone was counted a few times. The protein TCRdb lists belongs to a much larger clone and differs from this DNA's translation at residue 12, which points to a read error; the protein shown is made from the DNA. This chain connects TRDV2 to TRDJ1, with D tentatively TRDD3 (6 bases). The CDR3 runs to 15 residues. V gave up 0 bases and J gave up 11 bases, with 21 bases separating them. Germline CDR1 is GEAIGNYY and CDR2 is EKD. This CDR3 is CACDTVLGKVDHLIF. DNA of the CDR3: TGTGCCTGTGACACCGTCCTGGGGAAAGTGGATCACCTCATCTTT.

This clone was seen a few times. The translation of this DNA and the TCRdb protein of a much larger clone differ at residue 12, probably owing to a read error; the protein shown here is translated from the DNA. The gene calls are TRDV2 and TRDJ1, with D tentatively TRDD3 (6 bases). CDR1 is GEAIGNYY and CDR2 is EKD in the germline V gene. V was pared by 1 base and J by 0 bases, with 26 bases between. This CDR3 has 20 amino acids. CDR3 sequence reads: CACDTLPSRAGDSYTDKLIF. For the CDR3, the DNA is TGTGCCTGTGACACACTACCTTCTAGGGCTGGGGACTCGTACACCGATAAACTCATCTTT.

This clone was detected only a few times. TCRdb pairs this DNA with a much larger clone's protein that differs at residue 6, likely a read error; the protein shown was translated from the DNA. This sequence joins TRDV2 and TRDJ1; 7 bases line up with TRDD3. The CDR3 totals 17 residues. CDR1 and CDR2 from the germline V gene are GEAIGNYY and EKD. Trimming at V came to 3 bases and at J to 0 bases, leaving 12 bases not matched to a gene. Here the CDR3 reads CACDASLRGGYTDKLIF. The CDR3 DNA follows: TGTGCCTGTGACGCCTCACTTAGGGGGGGATACACCGATAAACTCATCTTT.

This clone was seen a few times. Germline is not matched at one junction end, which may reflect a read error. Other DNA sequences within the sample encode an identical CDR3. The CDR3 DNA sequence: TGTGCCTGTGACACGGGCCATGGGCACTCCTGTTACACCCTACAGATGTTTTTC. Residues: CACDTGHGHSCYTLQMFF. The chain uses TRDV2 and TRDJ3; D call uncertain. CDR3 length equals 18 residues. CDR1 is GEAIGNYY and CDR2 is EKD in the germline V gene.

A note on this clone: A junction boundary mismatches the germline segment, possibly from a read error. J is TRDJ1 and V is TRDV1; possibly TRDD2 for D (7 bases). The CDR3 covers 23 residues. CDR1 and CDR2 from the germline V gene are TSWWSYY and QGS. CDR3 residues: CAFGELISCSIPSSGGESDKLIF. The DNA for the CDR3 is TGTGCTTTTGGGGAATTAATTTCCTGTAGTATTCCTTCCTCGGGGGGGGAGAGCGATAAACTCATCTTT.

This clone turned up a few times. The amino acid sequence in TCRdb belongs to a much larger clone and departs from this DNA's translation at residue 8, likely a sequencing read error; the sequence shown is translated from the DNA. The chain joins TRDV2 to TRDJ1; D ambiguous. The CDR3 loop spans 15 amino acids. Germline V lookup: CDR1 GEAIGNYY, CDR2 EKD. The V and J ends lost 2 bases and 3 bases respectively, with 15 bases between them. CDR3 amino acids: CACDIVRETPDKLIF. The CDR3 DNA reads TGTGCCTGTGACATAGTCCGGGAGACACCCGATAAACTCATCTTT.